The sequence of this T cell receptor beta chain was determined in a study of T cells in pancreatic ductal adenocarcinoma. Profiled with immunoSEQ multiplex PCR; TCRdb holds only in-frame clones, not every one. The data show about 11,000 clones, 80% to 90% seen once. J lost 4 bases, V lost 4 bases, and 6 bases had no gene match. This CDR3 comprises 14 residues. CDR1 is SGHDN, CDR2 FVKESK, per germline. Surgery without prior neoadjuvant therapy was the treatment of the selected pancreatic ductal adenocarcinoma patients. Comment on this clone: Its target is unknown.

Regarding the study as a whole: Blood clonality (approximately 0.07) did not differ significantly from tumor (around 0.1). Blood had more productive templates and about 7.9-fold more unique clonotypes than tumor.

The chain uses TRBV14 and TRBJ2-7; 8 bases are shared with TRBD2. Sequencing was carried out using PBMCs. This TCR was recovered from a human donor with pancreatic ductal adenocarcinoma. CDR3 sequence: CASSLPGLVYEQYF. CDR3 nucleotides: TGTGCCAGCAGCCTTCCGGGACTAGTATACGAGCAGTACTTC.